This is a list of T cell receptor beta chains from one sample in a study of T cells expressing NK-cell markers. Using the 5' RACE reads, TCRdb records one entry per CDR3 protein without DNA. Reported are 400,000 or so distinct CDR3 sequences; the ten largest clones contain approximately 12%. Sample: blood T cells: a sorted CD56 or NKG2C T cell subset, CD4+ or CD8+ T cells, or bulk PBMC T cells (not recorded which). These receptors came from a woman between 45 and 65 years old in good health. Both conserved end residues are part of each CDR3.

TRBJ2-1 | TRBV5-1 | CASSSDDYEQFF
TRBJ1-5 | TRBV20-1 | CSAREGPGSYQPQHF
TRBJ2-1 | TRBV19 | CASSGSSTLAGAYNEQFF
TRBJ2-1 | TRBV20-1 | CSARLRAGTDGEQFF
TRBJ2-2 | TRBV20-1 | CSARVGGTGAGELFF
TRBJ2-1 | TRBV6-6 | CASSYPATAGEWSNEQFF
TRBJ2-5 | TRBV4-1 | CASSQVPGVETQYF
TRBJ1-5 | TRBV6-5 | CASSSPDQRSQHF
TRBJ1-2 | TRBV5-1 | CASSLWRDRDGYTF
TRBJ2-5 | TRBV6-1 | CASSELTGAGGETQYF